Below are 5 T cell receptor beta chains sequenced from a single sample in a study of control samples from healthy donors and cancer patients. The table came from immunoSEQ multiplex PCR; TCRdb's copy has only in-frame clones and leaves some out. The repertoire holds 150,000 to 200,000 clones, about nine tenths seen once, with approximately 1.4% in the top ten. The sample taken for sequencing was blood. The receptors derive from a woman aged 30 to 39 in good health.

The chain joins TRBV19 to TRBJ2-5; 11 positions match TRBD1. This CDR3 has 16 amino acids. Germline lookup yields CDR1 LNHDA and CDR2 SQIVND (reference sequence). After removal of 0 bases from V and 5 bases from J, the junction contained 5 bases not matched to a gene. CDR3 bases: TGTGCCAGTAGTATAGATAGGACAGGGGGCGCGGAGACCCAGTACTTC. Translated, it gives CASSIDRTGGAETQYF.

The chain has TRBV6-5 and TRBJ1-6; D ambiguous. The germline V gene encodes CDR1 MNHEY and CDR2 SVGAGI. V was trimmed by 8 bases and J by 4 bases, leaving 12 bases between them. The CDR3 has 14 residues. DNA of the CDR3: TGTGCCAGCTGGGTGGGAGGGTATAATTCACCCCTCCACTTT. Amino acids: CASWVGGYNSPLHF.

This clone was picked up a small number of times. The CDR3 here is CASSQAQGTEAFF. The CDR3 nucleotides are TGTGCCAGCAGCCAAGCCCAGGGCACTGAAGCTTTCTTT. The chain links TRBV3-1 (or the pseudogene TRBV3-2) to TRBJ1-1; D may be TRBD1 (5 bases). Germline values: CDR1 LGHDT, CDR2 YNNKEL (reference sequence). CDR3 length: 13 amino acids. Deletions cut 1 base from V and 4 bases from J, with 7 bases between.

The CDR3: CASSDRQFSGNTIYF. The CDR3 coding sequence is TGTGCCAGCAGTGACCGACAGTTCTCTGGAAACACCATATATTTT. The rearrangement uses TRBV6-1 and TRBJ1-3; a possible D gene is TRBD1 (5 bases). The germline CDR1 and CDR2 sequences are MNHNS and SASEGT. The germline V and J ends were trimmed by 3 bases and 0 bases, with 9 bases remaining between them. The CDR3 loop spans 15 amino acids.

The gene calls are TRBV6-5 and TRBJ1-6; 7 bases line up with TRBD1. The V segment lost 0 bases and the J segment 5 bases; nucleotides outside the gene matches: 4. In germline, CDR1 is MNHEY, CDR2 SVGAGI. The CDR3 covers 16 residues. This CDR3 is CASSYSRTGDNSPLHF. As DNA, the CDR3 is TGTGCCAGCAGTTACTCTCGGACAGGAGATAATTCACCCCTCCACTTT.